The 23 T cell receptor beta chains reported below all come from one sample, sequenced in a study of identical twins. TCRdb passed the 5' RACE reads through MiXCR, listing each CDR3 protein once. The sample lists approximately 690,000 distinct CDR3 sequences, 6.1% occurring once. The sequenced material came from naive T cells sorted from blood. These receptors originate from a man between 18 and 29 years old in good health.

This clonotype was picked up a small number of times. V and J are TRBV7-2 and TRBJ2-1, with 8 bases fitting TRBD2. CDR1 and CDR2 (germline): SGHTA, FQGNSA. CDR3 size: 16 residues. The J segment lost 5 bases and the V segment lost 1 base, leaving 7 bases of the junction unmatched. CDR3 sequence (DNA): TGTGCCAGCAGCTTAGTTCGGACTAGCATTAACAATGAGCAGTTCTTC. Its translation is CASSLVRTSINNEQFF.

A few counts support this clonotype. The V gene is TRBV29-1, the J gene TRBJ2-3, with a possible D match to TRBD2 (5 bases). The V end lost 4 bases, the J end lost 2 bases, and 16 bases lay between the germline ends. The CDR3 has 15 residues. In germline, CDR1 is SQVTM, CDR2 ANQGSEA. The CDR3 reads CSVGIRGLATDTQYF. The CDR3 DNA reads as TGCAGCGTTGGAATACGAGGACTTGCCACAGATACGCAGTATTTT.

This rearrangement joins TRBV12-3 or TRBV12-4 to TRBJ2-1, with 15 bases identical to TRBD2. The V gene end was trimmed by 1 base and the J gene end by 3 bases; junction bases not matched to a gene: 7. This CDR3 is built from 19 residues. CDR3 amino acids: CASSLGGGLAGGNYNEQFF. Here the CDR3 DNA reads TGTGCCAGCAGTTTAGGAGGGGGACTAGCGGGAGGCAACTACAATGAGCAGTTCTTC.

The chain links TRBV12-3 or TRBV12-4 to TRBJ2-1; D tentatively fits TRBD1 or TRBD2 (5 bases each). The length of the CDR3 is 12 residues. V was shortened by 7 bases and J by 12 bases, with 16 bases between the two germline ends. CDR3 nucleotide sequence: TGTGCCAGCACTGTTCCGGGACCCCGGCAGTTCTTC. Encoded protein: CASTVPGPRQFF.

V usage is TRBV28 and J usage is TRBJ1-2; D possibly corresponds to TRBD1 (6 bases). CDR3 length: 13 amino acids. In germline, CDR1 is MDHEN, CDR2 SYDVKM. The V and J ends lost 3 bases and 6 bases respectively, with 11 bases between them. CDR3 sequence: CASSFGGLDGYTF. The CDR3 nucleotides are TGTGCCAGCAGTTTTGGGGGCCTGGATGGCTACACCTTC.

This clonotype was observed a few times. The V and J genes are TRBV15 and TRBJ1-5; D uncertain. Germline CDR1 and CDR2: LNHNV and YYDKDF (reference sequence). The ends were cut back, 1 base at V and 2 bases at J, with 9 bases in the middle. The CDR3 loop spans 15 amino acids. The CDR3 reads CATSRASPGNQPQHF. CDR3 DNA sequence: TGTGCCACCAGCAGAGCCAGCCCTGGCAATCAGCCCCAGCATTTT.

The genes are TRBV4-1 and TRBJ1-2, with D possibly matching TRBD1 (5 bases). In germline, CDR1 is MGHRA, CDR2 YSYEKL. This CDR3 is 15 amino acids long. The germline V and J ends were trimmed by 0 bases and 4 bases, with 12 bases remaining between them. CDR3 sequence (DNA): TGCGCCAGCAGCCAAGATCCCGCAGGGACCTATGGCTACACCTTC. Residues: CASSQDPAGTYGYTF.

This clonotype was seen more than once but under ten times. The genes are TRBV19 and TRBJ1-1; no clear D gene. The germline CDR1 and CDR2 sequences are LNHDA and SQIVND (reference sequence). This CDR3 spans 13 amino acids. Trimming took off 7 bases at V and 0 bases at J, with 9 bases between the two ends. Written as DNA, the CDR3 is TGTGCCAGTATGGAAACTTTGAACACTGAAGCTTTCTTT. Translation gives CASMETLNTEAFF.

Here the CDR3 DNA reads TGTGCCAGCTCAGCGCCAACTAGTCTCGAGCAGTACGTC. Its protein is CASSAPTSLEQYV. The chain recombines TRBV18 with TRBJ2-7, with D maybe TRBD2 (5 bases). In germline, CDR1 is KGHSH, CDR2 LQKENI. This CDR3 spans 13 amino acids. V shed 5 bases and J shed 6 bases, with 14 bases lying between them.

The chain joins TRBV29-1 to TRBJ1-1; D is undetermined. This CDR3 spans 13 amino acids. Germline V lookup: CDR1 SQVTM, CDR2 ANQGSEA. V lost 3 bases to trimming and J lost 5 bases, with 13 bases between them. The CDR3, as DNA: TGCAGCGTTGAGAAGGGTGGAGGAACTGAAGCTTTCTTT. This codes for CSVEKGGGTEAFF. Based on the CDR3 plus reference TRBV29-1 and TRBJ1-1, the full variable domain is SAVISQKPSRDICQRGTSLTIQCQVDSQVTMMFWYRQQPGQSLTLIATANQGSEATYESGFVIDKFPISRPNLTFSTLTVSNMSPEDSSIYLCSVEKGGGTEAFFGQGTRLTVV.

This clonotype has only a few counts. The rearrangement links TRBV18 to TRBJ2-1, with D unresolved. Germline V gives CDR1 KGHSH, CDR2 LQKENI. This CDR3 spans 14 amino acids. Trimming left V 4 bases short and J 11 bases short, with 18 bases between. This CDR3 reads CASSLYMVLDKQFF. The CDR3 DNA is TGTGCCAGCTCACTATATATGGTTTTGGATAAGCAGTTCTTC.

Ten or more counts support this clonotype. The V gene is TRBV20-1, the J gene TRBJ1-2, with a possible D match to TRBD1 (6 bases). Germline V gene lookup returns CDR1 DFQATT and CDR2 SNEGSKA (reference sequence). V was shortened by 0 bases and J by 8 bases, with 19 bases between the two germline ends. The CDR3 runs to 15 residues. This CDR3 is CSARDWGGLPRGYTF. CDR3 sequence (DNA): TGCAGTGCTAGAGATTGGGGGGGGCTACCTAGGGGCTACACCTTC.

Notes on this clonotype: One base away lies a much larger clone, so this may be a sequencing read error. V gene TRBV27 combines with J gene TRBJ1-1; D call uncertain. CDR3 length equals 15 residues. The germline V gene encodes CDR1 MNHEY and CDR2 SMNVEV (reference sequence). The CDR3: CASSLWAATNTVAFF. As DNA, the CDR3 is TGTGCCAGCAGTTTATGGGCGGCTACGAACACTGTAGCTTTCTTT.

This clonotype was found a few times. The chain joins TRBV5-1 to TRBJ2-5, with 7 bases aligning to TRBD2. This CDR3 comprises 12 residues. The trim removed 5 bases at V and 5 bases at J, leaving 3 bases unmatched. The germline V gene has CDR1 SGHRS and CDR2 YFSETQ. Here the CDR3 DNA reads TGCGCCAGCAGTAGGGAGGGGGAGACCCAGTACTTC. This encodes CASSREGETQYF.

This clonotype appeared a few times. The chain employs TRBV5-1 and TRBJ2-1; 7 bases match TRBD1. Germline V lookup: CDR1 SGHRS, CDR2 YFSETQ. This CDR3 region has 15 residues. V shed 3 bases and J 4 bases; nucleotides not matched to a gene: 7. The CDR3 sequence: CASSWRSTGYNEQFF. For the CDR3, the DNA is TGCGCCAGCAGCTGGCGTTCGACAGGGTACAATGAGCAGTTCTTC.

In this sample, this clonotype turned up many times. The chain uses TRBV24-1 and TRBJ2-2; D may correspond to TRBD1 or TRBD2 (7 bases each). CDR1 and CDR2 from the germline V gene are KGHDR and SFDVKD. The germline V and J ends were trimmed by 0 bases and 2 bases, with 15 bases remaining between them. CDR3 length equals 18 residues. CDR3 sequence: CATSDLRAGTVNTGELFF. CDR3 coding DNA: TGTGCCACCAGTGATTTGAGAGCGGGGACAGTTAACACCGGGGAGCTGTTTTTT.

This clonotype was detected only a few times. The chain joins TRBV5-1 to TRBJ2-2, with D tentatively TRBD1 or TRBD2 (5 bases each). Looked up from germline, CDR1 is SGHRS and CDR2 is YFSETQ. V lost 7 bases, J lost 2 bases, and 15 bases lay in between. This CDR3 is 15 amino acids long. CDR3 loop: CASSVRDLNTGELFF. The CDR3 nucleotides are TGCGCCAGCTCGGTAAGGGACCTCAACACCGGGGAGCTGTTTTTT.

This clonotype appeared many times. The chain employs TRBV20-1 and TRBJ2-2, with TRBD1 matching 11 bases. The CDR3 runs 14 residues. Germline loops: CDR1 DFQATT, CDR2 SNEGSKA (reference sequence). Trimming at V came to 5 bases and at J to 2 bases, leaving 1 base not matched to a gene. CDR3 residues: CSAGQGANTGELFF. CDR3 bases: TGCAGTGCTGGACAGGGGGCCAACACCGGGGAGCTGTTTTTT.

This clonotype was seen more than once but under ten times. The chain recombines TRBV5-1 with TRBJ2-3; 9 bases line up with TRBD2. CDR3 length: 16 residues. Germline CDR1 and CDR2: SGHRS and YFSETQ. Trimming at V came to 2 bases and at J to 1 base, leaving 5 bases not matched to a gene. CDR3 amino acids: CASSFAGGRGTDTQYF. The CDR3 DNA follows: TGCGCCAGCAGCTTTGCGGGAGGGCGTGGCACAGATACGCAGTATTTT.

This clonotype was found many times. The chain couples TRBV10-3 to TRBJ1-5, with D maybe TRBD1 (5 bases). The CDR3 sequence is 14 residues long. Trimming took 10 bases from V and 0 from J, leaving 13 bases between them. CDR1 ENHRY and CDR2 SYGVKD come from the germline V gene. CDR3 DNA: TGTGCCACCGGACACCCTAATAGCAATCAGCCCCAGCATTTT. Protein sequence: CATGHPNSNQPQHF.

This clonotype was counted ten times or more. The J gene is TRBJ2-5, the V gene TRBV12-3 or TRBV12-4; 7 nucleotides match TRBD1. The CDR3 is 14 residues long. V gave up 6 bases and J gave up 0 bases; unmatched junction bases: 4. The CDR3 nucleotides are TGTGCCAGCAGCCACGGGACAGACCAAGAGACCCAGTACTTC. Amino acid sequence: CASSHGTDQETQYF.

Here the CDR3 reads CASSYSTSGSRYEQYV. The CDR3 region has the DNA TGTGCCAGCAGTTACTCAACTAGCGGGAGCAGGTACGAGCAGTACGTC. The rearrangement links TRBV6-2 or TRBV6-3 to TRBJ2-7; 11 bases are shared with TRBD2. Trimming took 0 bases from V and 4 from J; bases not matched to a gene: 5. CDR1 is MNHEY, CDR2 SVGEGT, per germline. This CDR3 has 16 amino acids.

In this sample, this clonotype turned up many times. CDR3 DNA: TGCAGTGCTAGAGATCTTACTAGCGGGACACGCGATACGCAGTATTTT. Translated: CSARDLTSGTRDTQYF. The genes are TRBV20-1 and TRBJ2-3; TRBD2 agrees at 10 bases. The germline gives CDR1 DFQATT, CDR2 SNEGSKA (reference sequence). The CDR3 covers 16 residues. Trimming took 0 bases from V and 6 from J; bases not matched to a gene: 9.